This T cell receptor (beta chain) was obtained from a study of cytomegalovirus exposure and HLA in healthy donors. Study context: Per a later analysis, the roughly 690 first-cohort and 120 validation repertoires shared one platform.

V was pared by 6 bases and J by 0 bases, with 10 bases of the junction left unmatched. CDR1 and CDR2 (germline): MNHNY, SVGAGI (reference sequence). The CDR3 consists of 16 residues. The protocol was immunoSEQ multiplex PCR, while the TCRdb copy is restricted to in-frame clones and leaves out a portion. This table holds roughly 100,000 clones, 75% to 90% found once. As to this clone: Antigen specificity is unknown.

Findings and caveats of the study: According to reports, the classifier identified cytomegalovirus status with high specificity and sensitivity. A few of the chains that were CMV-associated were confirmed in vitro to be specific for CMV antigens.

The chain recombines TRBV6-6 with TRBJ1-1; 7 bases align to TRBD1. The sample was PBMCs. This clonotype was obtained from a man between 18 and 29 years old in good health and CMV-seropositive. This CDR3 is CASRNWGRGMNTEAFF. The CDR3 region has the DNA TGTGCCAGCAGGAACTGGGGCAGGGGGATGAACACTGAAGCTTTCTTT.